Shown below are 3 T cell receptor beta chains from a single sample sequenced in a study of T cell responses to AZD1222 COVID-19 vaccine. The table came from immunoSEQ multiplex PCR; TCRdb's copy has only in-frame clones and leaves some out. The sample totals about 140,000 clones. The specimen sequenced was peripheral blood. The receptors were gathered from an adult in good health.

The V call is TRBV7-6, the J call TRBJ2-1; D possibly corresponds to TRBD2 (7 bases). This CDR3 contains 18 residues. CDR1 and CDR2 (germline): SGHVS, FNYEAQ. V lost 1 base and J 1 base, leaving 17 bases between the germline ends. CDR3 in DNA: TGTGCCAGCAGCTTAGGGGGGCGCGGGGGTAGGTCCTACAATGAGCAGTTCTTC. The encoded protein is CASSLGGRGGRSYNEQFF. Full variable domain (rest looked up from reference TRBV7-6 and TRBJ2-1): GAGVSQSPRYKVTKRGQDVALRCDPISGHVSLYWYRQALGQGPEFLTYFNYEAQQDKSGLPNDRFSAERPEGSISTLTIQRTEQRDSAMYRCASSLGGRGGRSYNEQFFGPGTRLTVL.

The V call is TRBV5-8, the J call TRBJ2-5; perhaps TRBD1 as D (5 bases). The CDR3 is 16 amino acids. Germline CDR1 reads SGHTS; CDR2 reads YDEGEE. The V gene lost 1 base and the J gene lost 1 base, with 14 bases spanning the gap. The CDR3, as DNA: TGTGCCAGCAGCTTGCTTCTCTGGCAGGGCCAAGAGACCCAGTACTTC. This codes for CASSLLLWQGQETQYF.

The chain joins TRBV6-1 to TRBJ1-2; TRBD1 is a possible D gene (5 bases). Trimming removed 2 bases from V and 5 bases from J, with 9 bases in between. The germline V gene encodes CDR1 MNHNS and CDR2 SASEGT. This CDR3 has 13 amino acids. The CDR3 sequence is CASSERGLYGYTF. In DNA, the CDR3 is TGTGCCAGCAGTGAAAGGGGACTATATGGCTACACCTTC.